The clone carrying this T cell receptor beta chain occurred a few times. An end of the junction differs from the germline gene, which may be a read error. The sample originates from a study of metastatic and nonmetastatic thyroid tumors. Germline CDR1 and CDR2: MNHNS and SASEGT. The CDR3 length is 15 residues. TCRdb re-called clones via MiXCR from the PCR reads. This sample has 5,500 to 8,000 clones, with about a third found just once. Thyroid surgery took place with no prior treatment in any patient. The TCR comes from a female donor with papillary thyroid cancer or a benign thyroid nodule (not recorded which). Some clones in this sample may be carry-over from other donors' samples. Sequenced sample: adjacent normal tissue. V gene TRBV6-1 combines with J gene TRBJ1-3, with a possible D match to TRBD1 (5 bases). In nucleotides, the CDR3 is TGTGCCAGCAGCGCTACCGGGACCTCTGGACAAACCATTTATTTT. Protein: CASSATGTSGQTIYF.